This TCR beta chain was obtained from a study of OX40 agonist ivuxolimab in advanced cancers. On the study more broadly: Of mixed ages from about 23 to 90 and averaging 60 years, the group was around 78% male.

The method was immunoSEQ multiplex PCR; TCRdb's version includes in-frame clones alone and lacks a portion of them. The sample includes 65,000 or so clones, more than 80% of them seen just once. Per the germline V gene, CDR1 is SGHAT and CDR2 is FQNNGV. V lost 5 bases to trimming and J lost 5 bases, with 16 bases between them. The CDR3 has 14 amino acids. Sequenced here: CD4+ or CD8+ T cells sorted from blood, sampled in a trial of the OX40 agonist ivuxolimab. This TCR was recovered from an adult with an advanced solid tumor such as melanoma, head and neck, liver or kidney cancer. The chain is built from TRBV11-2 and TRBJ2-7; tentatively, D is TRBD1 (6 bases). CDR3 residues: CASSPNLGGNEQYF. In DNA, the CDR3 is TGTGCCAGCAGCCCTAATTTAGGGGGAAACGAGCAGTACTTC.